The 26 T cell receptor beta chains listed next were all sequenced from one sample in a study of shared clonotypes between healthy human individuals. The method was immunoSEQ multiplex PCR; TCRdb's version includes in-frame clones alone and lacks a portion of them. The repertoire has about 2.5 million clones, 85% to 95% of them found once; the top ten carry 0.37%. The sequenced material came from naive CD4+ T cells from PBMCs. Subset defined: CD45RA+ positively selected. The receptors come from a man between 18 and 29 years old in good health. Some clones in this sample may be carry-over from other donors' samples.

This sequence joins TRBV5-4 and TRBJ1-3; 7 positions match TRBD1. The V and J ends lost 4 bases and 2 bases, in that order; junction bases with no gene match: 9. The germline CDR1 and CDR2 sequences are SGHNT and YYREEE (reference sequence). The length of the CDR3 is 16 residues. The CDR3 here is CASSTGQSTPGNTIYF. CDR3 sequence (DNA): TGTGCCAGCAGCACGGGACAGTCGACCCCTGGAAACACCATATATTTT.

As to this clone: The same CDR3 arises from other DNA sequences in this sample as well. The chain joins TRBV18 to TRBJ2-2; D gene unclear. Germline lookup yields CDR1 KGHSH and CDR2 LQKENI. Trimming pared 4 bases from V and 2 bases from J, leaving 8 bases between. CDR3 size: 14 residues. CDR3 residues: CASSQGTNTGELFF. DNA for the CDR3: TGTGCCAGCTCACAGGGAACTAACACCGGGGAGCTGTTTTTT.

Here the CDR3 reads CASIGGSGRLAFF. The CDR3 nucleotides read TGTGCCAGCATAGGGGGATCGGGGAGGCTTGCTTTCTTT. V usage is TRBV6-6 and J usage is TRBJ1-1, with D possibly matching TRBD1 (6 bases). Trimming cost V 7 bases and J 11 bases, with 20 bases left between them. The CDR3 runs to 13 residues. CDR1 is MNHNY, CDR2 SVGAGI, per germline (reference sequence).

The chain combines TRBV5-6 with TRBJ2-5; no clear D gene. This CDR3 spans 15 amino acids. Germline CDR1 reads SGHDT; CDR2 reads YYEEEE. V gave up 0 bases and J gave up 2 bases, with 11 bases separating them. The CDR3 sequence is CASSLVLGQQETQYF. The CDR3 nucleotides are TGTGCCAGCAGCTTGGTTTTAGGGCAGCAAGAGACCCAGTACTTC.

The CDR3: CASSGTSGNSYNEQFF. CDR3 coding DNA: TGCGCCAGCTCCGGGACTAGCGGAAATTCCTACAATGAGCAGTTCTTC. J is TRBJ2-1 and V is TRBV10-1, with 11 positions matching TRBD2. J lost 1 base, V lost 8 bases, and 7 bases had no gene match. The CDR3 covers 16 residues. Germline V CDR1 and CDR2: WNHNN, SYGVQD (reference sequence).

CDR3: CASSPSLDAAYEQYF. For the CDR3, the DNA is TGTGCCAGCTCACCTTCTTTAGACGCAGCCTACGAGCAGTACTTC. V and J are TRBV18 and TRBJ2-7; D gene uncertain. CDR3 length equals 15 residues. Per germline, CDR1 KGHSH and CDR2 LQKENI. V shed 3 bases and J shed 2 bases, with 14 bases lying between them.

This clone was seen only once. The chain carries TRBV15 and TRBJ2-3; 8 bases line up with TRBD2. The CDR3 extends over 14 amino acids. In germline, CDR1 is LNHNV, CDR2 YYDKDF (reference sequence). V shed 0 bases and J 4 bases; nucleotides not matched to a gene: 0. The CDR3 sequence: CATSRETSADTQYF. CDR3 in DNA: TGTGCCACCAGCAGAGAGACTAGCGCAGATACGCAGTATTTT.

The V call is TRBV5-1, the J call TRBJ1-1; no firm D call. Germline V lookup: CDR1 SGHRS, CDR2 YFSETQ. The CDR3 length is 18 residues. V gave up 0 bases and J gave up 4 bases, with 22 bases separating them. The CDR3 spells CASSLESDVSFGVTEAFF. For the CDR3, the DNA is TGCGCCAGCAGCTTGGAATCCGACGTGAGCTTCGGTGTCACTGAAGCTTTCTTT.

The chain joins TRBV29-1 to TRBJ2-4, with D maybe TRBD1 (6 bases). Deletions cut 6 bases from V and 4 bases from J, with 19 bases between. Germline CDR1 reads SQVTM; CDR2 reads ANQGSEA. The CDR3 spans 15 residues. As DNA, the CDR3 is TGCAGCGTCCGCCCGGACAGCCTGTCAAAAAACATTCAGTACTTC. It encodes CSVRPDSLSKNIQYF.

The chain combines TRBV5-4 with TRBJ1-2, with 7 bases matching TRBD1. The CDR3 sequence is 12 residues long. V was clipped by 4 bases and J by 6 bases; unmatched bases: 3. Germline V gene data show CDR1 as SGHNT and CDR2 as YYREEE (reference sequence). The CDR3: CASSRQGDGYTF. The CDR3 nucleotides are TGTGCCAGCAGCCGACAGGGAGATGGCTACACCTTC.

The chain combines TRBV6-6 with TRBJ2-1, with a tentative D call TRBD2 (5 bases). Deletions cut 6 bases from V and 3 bases from J, with 9 bases between. CDR3 length equals 13 residues. Per germline, CDR1 MNHNY and CDR2 SVGAGI (reference sequence). CDR3 sequence reads: CASRDLIYNEQFF. The CDR3 DNA reads as TGTGCCAGCAGGGACTTGATCTACAATGAGCAGTTCTTC.

This chain connects TRBV7-3 to TRBJ2-6, with 9 bases identical to TRBD1. Per the germline V gene, CDR1 is SGHTA and CDR2 is FQGTGA. V lost 5 bases to trimming and J lost 4 bases; unmatched junction nucleotides: 6. CDR3 size: 16 residues. CDR3 bases: TGTGCCAGCAGCCTACAGGGGGCGCGAGGGGCCAACGTCCTGACTTTC. This encodes CASSLQGARGANVLTF.

In its sample, this clone was seen once. V usage is TRBV7-3 and J usage is TRBJ1-5, with D possibly being TRBD1 (5 bases). Between the trimmed V and J ends, which lost 0 bases and 8 bases, there was a span of 17 bases. The CDR3 is 16 residues long. Germline CDR1 and CDR2: SGHTA and FQGTGA. The CDR3 region has the DNA TGTGCCAGCAGCTTAACGTTCGGCAGCAAAGGGGAGCCCCAGCATTTT. As protein: CASSLTFGSKGEPQHF.

This sequence joins TRBV7-9 and TRBJ2-4; 10 nucleotides line up with TRBD1. This CDR3 region has 14 residues. Germline CDR1 is SEHNR and CDR2 is FQNEAQ (reference sequence). After removal of 5 bases from V and 4 bases from J, the junction contained 2 bases not matched to a gene. CDR3 loop: CASSPGQGKNIQYF. In DNA form, the CDR3 reads TGTGCCAGCAGCCCGGGACAGGGGAAAAACATTCAGTACTTC.

V usage is TRBV2 and J usage is TRBJ1-1, with TRBD1 matching over 8 bases. Germline V gene sequence: CDR1 SNHLY, CDR2 FYNNEI. Losses at the gene ends were 5 bases for V and 4 bases for J; bases not matched to a gene: 3. CDR3 length equals 13 residues. CDR3 nucleotide sequence: TGTGCCAGCAGTACCACAGGGGGCACTGAAGCTTTCTTT. This translates into CASSTTGGTEAFF.

The chain couples TRBV6-6 to TRBJ2-1; TRBD1 or TRBD2 may be the D gene (5 bases each). This CDR3 has 14 residues. Germline loops: CDR1 MNHNY, CDR2 SVGAGI (reference sequence). Trimming removed 7 bases from V and 0 bases from J, with 10 bases in between. In nucleotides, the CDR3 is TGTGCCAGCACCGAGGGACCCTCCTACAATGAGCAGTTCTTC. This sequence encodes CASTEGPSYNEQFF.

For this clone: This sample includes further DNA sequences coding for the same CDR3. This chain joins TRBV5-4 and TRBJ2-3, with 7 bases identical to TRBD2. CDR1 and CDR2 from the germline V gene are SGHNT and YYREEE (reference sequence). V lost 2 bases and J lost 2; bases outside the gene matches: 2. The CDR3 contains 14 residues. Here the CDR3 reads CASSFAGATDTQYF. The DNA for the CDR3 is TGTGCCAGCAGCTTTGCGGGAGCCACAGATACGCAGTATTTT.

The rearrangement joins TRBV7-3 to TRBJ1-2; TRBD1 might be the D (5 bases). The CDR3 is 14 amino acids. CDR1 and CDR2 from the germline V gene are SGHTA and FQGTGA. Trimming shortened V by 3 bases and J by 4 bases, and 12 bases separated the two germline ends. The CDR3 loop reads CASSFGPGPYGYTF. CDR3 nucleotides: TGTGCCAGCAGCTTCGGTCCAGGGCCCTATGGCTACACCTTC.

The V and J genes are TRBV5-1 and TRBJ2-5; 8 nucleotides line up with TRBD1. The CDR3 contains 16 residues. V trimming: 1 base; J trimming: 3 bases; junction bases outside the gene matches: 8. CDR1 and CDR2 from the germline V gene are SGHRS and YFSETQ. DNA for the CDR3: TGCGCCAGCAGCTTGCAGCCCGGGACAGGAGAAGAGACCCAGTACTTC. Protein: CASSLQPGTGEETQYF.

The CDR3 coding sequence is TGTGCCAGCAGCACTCGAGCGGTTAGCTCCTACAATGAGCAGTTCTTC. As protein: CASSTRAVSSYNEQFF. The rearrangement links TRBV7-9 to TRBJ2-1, with D possibly being TRBD2 (5 bases). Trimming removed 5 bases at V and 0 bases at J, with 14 bases between. Per germline, CDR1 SEHNR and CDR2 FQNEAQ (reference sequence). CDR3 length: 16 amino acids.

The J gene is TRBJ2-5, the V gene TRBV6-5, with D perhaps assigned TRBD1 or TRBD2 (6 bases each). The CDR3 runs to 14 residues. V was shortened by 5 bases and J by 4 bases, with 14 bases between the two germline ends. Germline V lookup: CDR1 MNHEY, CDR2 SVGAGI. CDR3 in amino acids: CASSRQAGSETQYF. DNA of the CDR3: TGTGCCAGCAGTAGACAGGCGGGATCAGAGACCCAGTACTTC.

This sequence joins TRBV5-6 and TRBJ1-2; the match to TRBD1 covers 7 bases. The V segment lost 2 bases and the J segment 7 bases; nucleotides outside the gene matches: 8. Germline values: CDR1 SGHDT, CDR2 YYEEEE. CDR3 length: 14 residues. The DNA of the CDR3 is TGTGCCAGCAGCTTCTTAGGGGGCATCGGTGGCTACACCTTC. Translated: CASSFLGGIGGYTF.

V and J are TRBV14 and TRBJ2-7, with D perhaps TRBD2 (6 bases). The V end was cut by 1 base, the J end by 4 bases, with 14 bases between. The CDR3 sequence is 15 residues long. The germline V gene encodes CDR1 SGHDN and CDR2 FVKESK. CDR3 DNA sequence: TGTGCCAGCAGCCAAGTCCCCAGCGGGCGTTACGAGCAGTACTTC. Translation gives CASSQVPSGRYEQYF.

V gene TRBV21-1 combines with J gene TRBJ2-7; the DNA was not used to check the table's D call, TRBD1. TRBV21-1 is a pseudogene segment. The CDR3 totals 18 residues. The CDR3 region is CASSKVGALSRKSYEQYF. The DNA for the CDR3 is TGTGCCAGCAGCAAGGTTGGGGCATTGAGCAGGAAGTCCTACGAGCAGTACTTC.

V usage is TRBV7-2 and J usage is TRBJ1-5, with 7 bases matching TRBD1. V lost 5 bases, J lost 3 bases, and 7 bases stayed unmatched. The CDR3 loop spans 15 amino acids. In germline, CDR1 is SGHTA, CDR2 FQGNSA. CDR3 coding DNA: TGTGCCAGCAGCGCCTGGGGACAGCCCAATCAGCCCCAGCATTTT. It yields the protein CASSAWGQPNQPQHF.

The chain recombines TRBV5-8 with TRBJ1-4; 7 bases agree with TRBD1. Unmatched junction bases numbered 10, after V lost 3 bases and J lost 8 bases. Per germline, CDR1 SGHTS and CDR2 YDEGEE. The CDR3 extends over 15 amino acids. The CDR3, as DNA: TGTGCCAGCAGCTCCGACGGGACAGAGCGCGAAAAACTGTTTTTT. Translation: CASSSDGTEREKLFF.